Sequencing of this T cell receptor beta chain was carried out in a study of blood T cells in healthy people across ages. Ranging in age from roughly 6 to 90, the donors were healthy Caucasian individuals from Russia. Every sample had a minimum of 6 million PBMCs isolated. With a J-beta primer mix and a sample-barcoded 5' primer, a second PCR ran roughly 6 to 11 cycles. Per-sample output comprised a minimum of 2.5 million paired-end reads containing CDR3. TCRdb called the 5' RACE reads again in MiXCR, with one record for every CDR3 protein. The sample records about 680,000 distinct CDR3 sequences, over 45% being singletons. CDR3 length: 14 residues. With 5 bases clipped from V and 7 bases from J, the junction kept 9 bases outside the gene matches. Germline V gene lookup returns CDR1 DFQATT and CDR2 SNEGSKA (reference sequence).

This chain links TRBV20-1 with TRBJ1-2; 11 nucleotides line up with TRBD1. The source is a woman aged 60-70 years in good health. Sequencing used blood. As DNA, the CDR3 is TGCAGTGCTCCCTCGGACAGGGGGCGCGGTGGCTACACCTTC. Residues: CSAPSDRGRGGYTF.